This entry describes one T cell receptor (beta chain). What it recognizes is unknown. Both 60 Vbeta primers and 13 Jbeta primers went into the PCR. Assay: immunoSEQ multiplex PCR; the TCRdb copy retains only in-frame clones and omits some. The sample contains over 95,000 clones, roughly four fifths of which appear only once. This sample stems from a study of cytomegalovirus exposure and HLA in healthy donors. General study findings and limits: Listed as cytomegalovirus-associated were 150 to 200 TCR beta chains. A later analysis reportedly found that, within productive TCRs, an Asian-associated ancestry cluster had fewer N-insertions than the mean observed across the approximately 600 donors.

The origin of this receptor is a woman aged 18-35 years in good health and CMV-seronegative. Specimen: PBMCs.

CDR3 in amino acids: CASSLGGSSGNTIYF. The CDR3 nucleotides are TGCGCCAGCAGTCTCGGAGGTTCCTCTGGAAACACCATATATTTT. The chain employs TRBV5-1 and TRBJ1-3; D is uncertain. V lost 5 bases and J lost 0, with 12 bases in between. The CDR3 runs to 15 residues. The germline gives CDR1 SGHRS, CDR2 YFSETQ.